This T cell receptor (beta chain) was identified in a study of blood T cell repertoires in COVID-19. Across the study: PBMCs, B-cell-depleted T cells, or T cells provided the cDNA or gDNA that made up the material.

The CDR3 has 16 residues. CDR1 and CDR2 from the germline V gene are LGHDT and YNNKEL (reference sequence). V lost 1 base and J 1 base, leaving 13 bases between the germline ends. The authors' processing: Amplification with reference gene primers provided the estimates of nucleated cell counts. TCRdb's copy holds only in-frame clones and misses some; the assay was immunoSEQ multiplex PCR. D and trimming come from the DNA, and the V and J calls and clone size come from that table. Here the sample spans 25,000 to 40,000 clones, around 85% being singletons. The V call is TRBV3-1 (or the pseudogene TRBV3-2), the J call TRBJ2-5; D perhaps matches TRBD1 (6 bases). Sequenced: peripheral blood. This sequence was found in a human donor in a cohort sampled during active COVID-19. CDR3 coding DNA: TGTGCCAGCAGCCAAGGAGGCAGGGGATTCCAAGAGACCCAGTACTTC. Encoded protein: CASSQGGRGFQETQYF.